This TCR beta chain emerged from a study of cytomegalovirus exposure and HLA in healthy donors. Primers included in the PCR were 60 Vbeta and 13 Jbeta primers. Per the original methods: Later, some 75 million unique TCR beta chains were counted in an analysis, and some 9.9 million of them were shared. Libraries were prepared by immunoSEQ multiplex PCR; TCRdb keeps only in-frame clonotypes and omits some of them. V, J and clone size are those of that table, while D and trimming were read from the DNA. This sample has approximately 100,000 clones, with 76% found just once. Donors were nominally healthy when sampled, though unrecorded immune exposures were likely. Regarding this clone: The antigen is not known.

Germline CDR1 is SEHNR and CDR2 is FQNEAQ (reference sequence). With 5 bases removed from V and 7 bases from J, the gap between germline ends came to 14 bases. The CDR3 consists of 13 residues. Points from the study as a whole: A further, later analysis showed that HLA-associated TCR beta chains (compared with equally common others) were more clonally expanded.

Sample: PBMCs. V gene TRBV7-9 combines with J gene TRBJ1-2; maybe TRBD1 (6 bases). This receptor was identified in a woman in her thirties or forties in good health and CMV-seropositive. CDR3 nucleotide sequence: TGTGCCAGCAGCGTTCCCAGGGGTGGTGGCTACACCTTC. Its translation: CASSVPRGGGYTF.